These T cell receptor beta chains were read from a single sample in a study of control samples from healthy donors and cancer patients. Profiling relied on immunoSEQ multiplex PCR, and the TCRdb table lists in-frame clones only, not all of them. The data hold about 63,000 clones, with approximately 85% observed a single time. Sequencing was carried out using blood. The receptors come from a man between 40 and 49 years old in good health. Both conserved end residues are part of each CDR3. D genes are given only for firm matches. Expanded clones are given a class, and other clones once, few, many or no size at all.

abundance | d_gene | j_gene | v_gene | CDR3aa | CDR3nt
- | TRBD1 | TRBJ1-2 | TRBV18 | CASSPQGTGSIHGYTF | TGTGCCAGCTCACCACAAGGGACAGGCTCCATTCATGGCTACACCTTC
once | - | TRBJ1-1 | TRBV19 | CASSIWDMNTEAFF | TGTGCCAGTAGTATTTGGGACATGAACACTGAAGCTTTCTTT
once | - | TRBJ2-5 | TRBV7-9 | CASSFLVLAGETQYF | TGTGCCAGCAGCTTTCTGGTTCTAGCCGGGGAGACCCAGTACTTC
few | - | TRBJ1-5 | TRBV28 | CASIEGQRMYSNQPQHF | TGTGCCAGCATCGAAGGGCAACGCATGTATAGCAATCAGCCCCAGCATTTT
- | - | TRBJ2-7 | TRBV11-2 | CASSLLLDVSYEQYF | TGTGCCAGCAGCTTACTTCTGGACGTCTCCTACGAGCAGTACTTC
- | - | TRBJ1-4 | TRBV6-6 | CASRGDRPFNEKLFF | TGTGCCAGCAGAGGAGACAGGCCCTTTAATGAAAAACTGTTTTTT
- | - | TRBJ1-2 | TRBV2 | CASLPREGTNYGYTF | TGTGCCAGCTTGCCTAGGGAGGGAACTAACTATGGCTACACCTTC
- | TRBD1 | TRBJ2-3 | TRBV5-1 | CASSLGQGAGDTQYF | TGCGCCAGCAGCTTGGGACAGGGGGCGGGAGATACGCAGTATTTT
- | - | TRBJ1-3 | TRBV6-2/TRBV6-3 | CASSPPRNTIYF | TGTGCCAGCAGTCCACCACGAAACACCATATATTTT
- | - | TRBJ2-1 | TRBV20-1 | CSARPVNEQFF | TGCAGTGCTAGGCCGGTCAATGAGCAGTTCTTC
- | TRBD2 | TRBJ2-5 | TRBV25-1 | CASSEVGAGGLQETQYF | TGTGCCAGCAGTGAAGTGGGGGCGGGAGGCTTACAAGAGACCCAGTACTTC
once | - | TRBJ2-6 | TRBV19 | CASSIITASSGANVLTF | TGTGCCAGTAGTATTATAACAGCCAGCTCTGGGGCCAACGTCCTGACTTTC
- | - | TRBJ1-1 | TRBV27 | CASSPTGNTEAFF | TGTGCCAGCAGCCCGACAGGGAACACTGAAGCTTTCTTT
- | - | TRBJ1-1 | TRBV5-6 | CASSLLLGDTEAFF | TGTGCCAGCAGCTTGTTGTTGGGGGACACTGAAGCTTTCTTT
- | TRBD1 | TRBJ2-2 | TRBV6-6 | CASRDGTVTGELFF | TGTGCCAGCAGAGATGGGACAGTAACCGGGGAGCTGTTTTTT
- | TRBD1 | TRBJ1-4 | TRBV7-9 | CASSLDSRGRINEKLFF | TGTGCCAGCAGCTTAGACAGCAGGGGGCGGATTAATGAAAAACTGTTTTTT
- | TRBD1 | TRBJ2-7 | TRBV27 | CASSLGQGAQGFYEQYF | TGTGCCAGCAGTTTAGGGCAGGGGGCTCAAGGCTTCTACGAGCAGTACTTC
once | - | TRBJ1-2 | TRBV28 | CASSLSGVAYTF | TGTGCCAGCAGTTTATCAGGGGTTGCCTACACCTTC
- | TRBD2 | TRBJ2-7 | TRBV7-8 | CASSSLAGSSYEQYF | TGTGCCAGCAGCTCTCTAGCGGGATCTTCCTACGAGCAGTACTTC
few | - | TRBJ1-2 | TRBV30 | CAWRPGLRTNYGYTF | TGTGCCTGGAGGCCGGGACTCCGCACTAACTATGGCTACACCTTC
- | - | TRBJ1-2 | TRBV9 | CASSAGRDSNGYTF | TGTGCCAGCAGCGCGGGGAGGGACTCGAATGGCTACACCTTC
- | TRBD1 | TRBJ1-5 | TRBV6-2/TRBV6-3 | CASSYNDRVNQPQHF | TGTGCCAGCAGTTACAATGACAGGGTAAACCAGCCCCAGCATTTT
- | TRBD1 | TRBJ1-2 | TRBV6-5 | CASSGSGGYYYGYTF | TGTGCCAGCAGCGGTTCAGGGGGCTATTACTATGGCTACACCTTC
- | TRBD1 | TRBJ2-5 | TRBV5-4 | CASSLKRGRETQYF | TGTGCCAGCAGCCTGAAGAGGGGGCGAGAGACCCAGTACTTC
- | TRBD1 | TRBJ2-3 | TRBV14 | CASSRGRDRALDTQYF | TGTGCCAGCAGCCGCGGCCGGGACAGGGCTTTAGATACGCAGTATTTT
- | TRBD2 | TRBJ2-1 | TRBV4-1 | CASSQPAGGKGNEQFF | TGCGCCAGCAGCCAGCCAGCGGGGGGTAAAGGGAATGAGCAGTTCTTC
once | - | TRBJ1-1 | TRBV7-9 | CASSLGGARNTEAFF | TGTGCCAGCAGCTTGGGGGGGGCGAGGAACACTGAAGCTTTCTTT
few | - | TRBJ1-6 | TRBV14 | CASTTQHNSPLHF | TGTGCCAGCACTACGCAGCATAATTCACCCCTCCACTTT
- | - | TRBJ1-1 | TRBV29-1 | CSALGGTEAFF | TGCAGCGCCTTAGGGGGGACTGAAGCTTTCTTT
once | - | TRBJ2-2 | TRBV10-3 | CAIKTPRGELFF | TGTGCCATCAAAACACCACGCGGGGAGCTGTTTTTT
- | TRBD2 | TRBJ2-3 | TRBV24-1 | CATSDHSGSLDTQYF | TGTGCCACCAGTGACCATAGCGGGAGCCTCGATACGCAGTATTTT
- | TRBD1 | TRBJ2-5 | TRBV6-2/TRBV6-3 | CASSYPNLRGLETQYF | TGTGCCAGCAGTTACCCGAACCTCAGGGGGCTAGAGACCCAGTACTTC
- | - | TRBJ1-2 | TRBV18 | CASSPQGSGYTF | TGTGCCAGCTCACCGCAAGGGTCCGGCTACACCTTC
- | TRBD2 | TRBJ2-3 | TRBV9 | CASSVGGLAADTQYF | TGTGCCAGCAGCGTAGGGGGACTAGCTGCAGATACGCAGTATTTT
- | - | TRBJ2-7 | TRBV12-3/TRBV12-4 | CASSHGLYEQYF | TGTGCCAGCAGCCATGGTTTGTACGAGCAGTACTTC
- | TRBD1 | TRBJ2-3 | TRBV7-2 | CASSWIRGQSTDTQYF | TGTGCCAGCAGCTGGATCAGGGGGCAATCCACAGATACGCAGTATTTT
once | - | TRBJ1-1 | TRBV5-8 | CASSFGQMNTEAFF | TGTGCCAGCAGCTTCGGACAGATGAACACTGAAGCTTTCTTT
few | - | TRBJ1-2 | TRBV11-3 | CASSLDSSYGYTF | TGTGCCAGCAGCTTAGATTCGAGCTATGGCTACACCTTC
- | TRBD1 | TRBJ2-7 | TRBV5-6 | CASSRQGLTTVYEQYF | TGTGCCAGCAGCCGACAGGGTTTAACCACTGTCTACGAGCAGTACTTC
- | - | TRBJ1-2 | TRBV5-6 | CASSLGGQGRRINYGYTF | TGTGCCAGCAGCCTTGGGGGTCAGGGCAGGAGAATTAACTATGGCTACACCTTC
- | - | TRBJ1-4 | TRBV27 | CASSFQGYREKLFF | TGTGCCAGCAGTTTCCAGGGGTATCGTGAAAAACTGTTTTTT
- | - | TRBJ1-6 | TRBV30 | CAWSPGSSYNSPLHF | TGTGCCTGGAGTCCCGGGAGCTCCTATAATTCACCCCTCCACTTT
- | - | TRBJ1-5 | TRBV28 | CASSSPSGGVRQPQHF | TGTGCCAGCAGTTCCCCAAGCGGGGGGGTTCGTCAGCCCCAGCATTTT
few | - | TRBJ2-4 | TRBV27 | CASSPSGNLAKNIQYF | TGTGCCAGCAGTCCAAGCGGTAACTTAGCCAAAAACATTCAGTACTTC
- | TRBD1 | TRBJ2-2 | TRBV6-5 | CASSFADRVTGELFF | TGTGCCAGCAGTTTCGCAGACAGGGTGACCGGGGAGCTGTTTTTT
- | - | TRBJ2-7 | TRBV18 | CASSPPLPAGEQYF | TGTGCCAGCTCACCACCGCTACCGGCCGGCGAGCAGTACTTC
- | - | TRBJ2-1 | TRBV6-4 | CASSDSSGSYNEQFF | TGTGCCAGCAGTGACTCTAGCGGCTCCTACAATGAGCAGTTCTTC
- | TRBD1 | TRBJ1-2 | TRBV27 | CASSFRDRTGYTF | TGTGCCAGCAGTTTTCGGGACAGGACCGGCTACACCTTC
- | - | TRBJ1-1 | TRBV7-2 | CASSLNSIGVNTEAFF | TGTGCCAGCAGCTTAAACAGTATTGGGGTTAACACTGAAGCTTTCTTT
- | - | TRBJ2-7 | TRBV14 | CASSQKGPSFPRVYEQYF | TGTGCCAGCAGCCAAAAAGGGCCTTCATTCCCTCGGGTTTACGAGCAGTACTTC
- | - | TRBJ1-5 | TRBV9 | CASSVEWNQPQHF | TGTGCCAGCAGCGTAGAGTGGAATCAGCCCCAGCATTTT
- | TRBD1 | TRBJ1-1 | TRBV9 | CASSAGDSRMNTEAFF | TGTGCCAGCAGCGCAGGGGACAGCCGAATGAACACTGAAGCTTTCTTT
once | - | TRBJ2-5 | TRBV18 | CASSPQGQETQYF | TGTGCCAGCTCACCCCAGGGGCAAGAGACCCAGTACTTC
- | - | TRBJ2-2 | TRBV10-3 | CAIRNAGDTGELFF | TGTGCCATCAGAAATGCAGGAGACACCGGGGAGCTGTTTTTT
- | TRBD2 | TRBJ2-1 | TRBV27 | CASSLGGSSYNEQFF | TGTGCCAGCAGCCTCGGGGGGAGCTCCTACAATGAGCAGTTCTTC